This T cell receptor beta chain was observed in a study of blood T cell repertoires in COVID-19. As for the study in general: PBMCs, B-cell-depleted T cells, or T cells were the source of the cDNA or gDNA that made up the material.

The germline V and J ends were trimmed by 3 bases and 2 bases, with 8 bases remaining between them. From germline, CDR1 is KGHSH and CDR2 LQKENI. The CDR3 consists of 14 residues. Generated by immunoSEQ multiplex PCR, the TCRdb table keeps only in-frame clones and is missing some. Among more than 300,000 clones, about 87% were seen once, and the ten largest hold more than 5%. Source material: peripheral blood. V usage is TRBV18 and J usage is TRBJ1-3; D gene uncertain. The clonotype was recovered from a woman aged 45-60 years with COVID-19, enrolled during active disease. DNA for the CDR3: TGTGCCAGCTCACCCGGCGACACTGGAAACACCATATATTTT. Its protein product is CASSPGDTGNTIYF.